The sequence of this T cell receptor beta chain was determined in a study of identical twins. Broader study findings: Models underestimated how often monozygotic twins shared out-of-frame TCR alpha.

cDNA carried unique molecular identifiers, and a universal primer site was added by template switching. TCRdb reprocessed the 5' RACE reads via MiXCR and lists one record per CDR3 protein. This repertoire shows 750,000 to 950,000 distinct CDR3 sequences, over 9% found once; its top ten account for around 1.5%. All donors were healthy Caucasians. In its sample, this clonotype was seen a few times. Its antigen is currently unknown. V trimming: 5 bases; J trimming: 7 bases; junction bases outside the gene matches: 5. The V gene's germline CDR1 is DFQATT and CDR2 SNEGSKA (reference sequence). This CDR3 comprises 13 residues. These data were also filed under a second study, of yellow fever vaccine responses in identical twins. That source adds: Twins' vaccine T cell response reportedly seemed partly convergent, partly personalized.

The gene calls are TRBV20-1 and TRBJ2-1, with TRBD2 identical over 10 bases. The source material was PBMCs. The source of this sequence is a woman aged 18-35 years in good health. The chain's CDR3 is CSALAGERNEQFF. The CDR3 DNA sequence: TGCAGTGCTCTAGCGGGGGAGCGAAATGAGCAGTTCTTC.